This T cell receptor beta chain was profiled in a study of spatial heterogeneity in lung cancer (dated by TCRdb to about 2019). About the investigation overall: Beta-chain transcripts were consistently detected in greater numbers than alpha-chain transcripts, which likely reflected higher beta-chain transcript abundance. In the raw uncorrected reads, each unique combination of TCR and UMI appeared more than ten times on average. In non-small cell lung cancer, the study made a quantitative comparison of TCR alpha and beta repertoires among multiple tumor regions, matched nontumor lung and blood. The study linked features of the TCR repertoire to counts of nonsynonymous mutations, which were determined by whole-exome sequencing of tumor tissue. Both alpha and beta chains were TCR-sequenced in a few hundred tumor regions, under 85 matched nontumor lung samples and 56 PBMC samples obtained at surgery.

The time point label of this sample denotes: sample taken at primary tumor resection. For TCR sequencing, whole RNA was extracted from tumor and nontumor lung tissue, or from cryopreserved PBMC samples, and no cell sorting was done. Samples were obtained from approximately 76 patients with early-stage, untreated non-small cell lung cancer from the lung TRACERx cohort. A patient was chosen for TCR sequencing only when enough RNA was available from at least two tumor regions. The library relied on 5' RACE. TCRdb lists the instrument as NextSeq 500. The TCR library protocol attached a unique molecular identifier to each TCR cDNA molecule to allow correction of PCR and sequencing errors. The original methods were these. Decombinator tools were used for TCR identification, UMI-based error correction and CDR3 extraction. Expanded TCRs were defined as those above a frequency of 2 per 1,000, corresponding to the top 1% of the tumor frequency distribution. Each repertoire was subsampled 100 times to 5,000 TCRs, after which Renyi diversity was computed with the R vegan package. CDR3 similarity networks were built from amino acid triplet string-kernel similarity, connecting CDR3s with pairwise similarity above 0.82. In-frame beta chains were kept once TCRdb had trimmed the public reads at Q25 with fastp and called clones with MiXCR. Here each entry gathers all rows of one CDR3 protein and keeps the most common genes and DNA. TCRdb, not the authors, supplied the V and J calls. For this sample there are about 50,000 distinct CDR3 sequences; approximately 7.6% appear just once. Of the sample, roughly an eighth is held by the ten largest clones.

This clonotype was counted only a few times. Its target antigen remains unknown. No quality values exist for individual bases; no much larger clone is one base distant. Reading from cysteine to phenylalanine, the CDR3 counts 17 amino acids. The kept DNA is CDR3 alone, 51 bases in frame from the first base. In the germline V gene, CDR1 corresponds to MGHRA and CDR2 to YSYEKL. The germline ends are 13 bases apart after V is trimmed by 0 bases and J by 1 base. Study-wide conclusions, independent of this receptor: Ubiquitous expanded tumor TCRs were found in blood more often at tumor resection than at routine follow-up. Additional single-cell paired TCR alpha and beta sequencing was considered necessary to confirm, at a functional level, the hypothesis that regional TCRs recognize regional mutations.

This clonotype was sampled from a female donor with early-stage non-small cell lung cancer. This receptor chain uses TRBV4-1 and TRBJ2-4; the D region possibly corresponds to TRBD1 (6 bases align). Sequencing used PBMCs, obtained at surgery. The CDR3 protein is CASSQDQAGGAKNIQYF. The DNA sequence reads TGCGCCAGCAGCCAAGACCAAGCTGGGGGCGCCAAAAACATTCAGTACTTC.